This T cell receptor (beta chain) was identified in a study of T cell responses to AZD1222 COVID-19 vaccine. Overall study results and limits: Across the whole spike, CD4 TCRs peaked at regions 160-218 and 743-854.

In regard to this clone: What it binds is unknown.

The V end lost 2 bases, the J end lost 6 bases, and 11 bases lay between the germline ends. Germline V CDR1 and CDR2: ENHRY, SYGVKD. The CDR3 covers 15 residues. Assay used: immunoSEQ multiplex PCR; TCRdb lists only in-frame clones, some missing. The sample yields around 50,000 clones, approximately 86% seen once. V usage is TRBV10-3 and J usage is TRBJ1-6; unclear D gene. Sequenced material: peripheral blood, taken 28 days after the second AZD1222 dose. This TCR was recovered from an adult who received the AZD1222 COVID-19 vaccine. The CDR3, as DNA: TGTGCCATCAGTGAGGGGCTAGAAGGTAATTCACCCCTCCACTTT. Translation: CAISEGLEGNSPLHF.